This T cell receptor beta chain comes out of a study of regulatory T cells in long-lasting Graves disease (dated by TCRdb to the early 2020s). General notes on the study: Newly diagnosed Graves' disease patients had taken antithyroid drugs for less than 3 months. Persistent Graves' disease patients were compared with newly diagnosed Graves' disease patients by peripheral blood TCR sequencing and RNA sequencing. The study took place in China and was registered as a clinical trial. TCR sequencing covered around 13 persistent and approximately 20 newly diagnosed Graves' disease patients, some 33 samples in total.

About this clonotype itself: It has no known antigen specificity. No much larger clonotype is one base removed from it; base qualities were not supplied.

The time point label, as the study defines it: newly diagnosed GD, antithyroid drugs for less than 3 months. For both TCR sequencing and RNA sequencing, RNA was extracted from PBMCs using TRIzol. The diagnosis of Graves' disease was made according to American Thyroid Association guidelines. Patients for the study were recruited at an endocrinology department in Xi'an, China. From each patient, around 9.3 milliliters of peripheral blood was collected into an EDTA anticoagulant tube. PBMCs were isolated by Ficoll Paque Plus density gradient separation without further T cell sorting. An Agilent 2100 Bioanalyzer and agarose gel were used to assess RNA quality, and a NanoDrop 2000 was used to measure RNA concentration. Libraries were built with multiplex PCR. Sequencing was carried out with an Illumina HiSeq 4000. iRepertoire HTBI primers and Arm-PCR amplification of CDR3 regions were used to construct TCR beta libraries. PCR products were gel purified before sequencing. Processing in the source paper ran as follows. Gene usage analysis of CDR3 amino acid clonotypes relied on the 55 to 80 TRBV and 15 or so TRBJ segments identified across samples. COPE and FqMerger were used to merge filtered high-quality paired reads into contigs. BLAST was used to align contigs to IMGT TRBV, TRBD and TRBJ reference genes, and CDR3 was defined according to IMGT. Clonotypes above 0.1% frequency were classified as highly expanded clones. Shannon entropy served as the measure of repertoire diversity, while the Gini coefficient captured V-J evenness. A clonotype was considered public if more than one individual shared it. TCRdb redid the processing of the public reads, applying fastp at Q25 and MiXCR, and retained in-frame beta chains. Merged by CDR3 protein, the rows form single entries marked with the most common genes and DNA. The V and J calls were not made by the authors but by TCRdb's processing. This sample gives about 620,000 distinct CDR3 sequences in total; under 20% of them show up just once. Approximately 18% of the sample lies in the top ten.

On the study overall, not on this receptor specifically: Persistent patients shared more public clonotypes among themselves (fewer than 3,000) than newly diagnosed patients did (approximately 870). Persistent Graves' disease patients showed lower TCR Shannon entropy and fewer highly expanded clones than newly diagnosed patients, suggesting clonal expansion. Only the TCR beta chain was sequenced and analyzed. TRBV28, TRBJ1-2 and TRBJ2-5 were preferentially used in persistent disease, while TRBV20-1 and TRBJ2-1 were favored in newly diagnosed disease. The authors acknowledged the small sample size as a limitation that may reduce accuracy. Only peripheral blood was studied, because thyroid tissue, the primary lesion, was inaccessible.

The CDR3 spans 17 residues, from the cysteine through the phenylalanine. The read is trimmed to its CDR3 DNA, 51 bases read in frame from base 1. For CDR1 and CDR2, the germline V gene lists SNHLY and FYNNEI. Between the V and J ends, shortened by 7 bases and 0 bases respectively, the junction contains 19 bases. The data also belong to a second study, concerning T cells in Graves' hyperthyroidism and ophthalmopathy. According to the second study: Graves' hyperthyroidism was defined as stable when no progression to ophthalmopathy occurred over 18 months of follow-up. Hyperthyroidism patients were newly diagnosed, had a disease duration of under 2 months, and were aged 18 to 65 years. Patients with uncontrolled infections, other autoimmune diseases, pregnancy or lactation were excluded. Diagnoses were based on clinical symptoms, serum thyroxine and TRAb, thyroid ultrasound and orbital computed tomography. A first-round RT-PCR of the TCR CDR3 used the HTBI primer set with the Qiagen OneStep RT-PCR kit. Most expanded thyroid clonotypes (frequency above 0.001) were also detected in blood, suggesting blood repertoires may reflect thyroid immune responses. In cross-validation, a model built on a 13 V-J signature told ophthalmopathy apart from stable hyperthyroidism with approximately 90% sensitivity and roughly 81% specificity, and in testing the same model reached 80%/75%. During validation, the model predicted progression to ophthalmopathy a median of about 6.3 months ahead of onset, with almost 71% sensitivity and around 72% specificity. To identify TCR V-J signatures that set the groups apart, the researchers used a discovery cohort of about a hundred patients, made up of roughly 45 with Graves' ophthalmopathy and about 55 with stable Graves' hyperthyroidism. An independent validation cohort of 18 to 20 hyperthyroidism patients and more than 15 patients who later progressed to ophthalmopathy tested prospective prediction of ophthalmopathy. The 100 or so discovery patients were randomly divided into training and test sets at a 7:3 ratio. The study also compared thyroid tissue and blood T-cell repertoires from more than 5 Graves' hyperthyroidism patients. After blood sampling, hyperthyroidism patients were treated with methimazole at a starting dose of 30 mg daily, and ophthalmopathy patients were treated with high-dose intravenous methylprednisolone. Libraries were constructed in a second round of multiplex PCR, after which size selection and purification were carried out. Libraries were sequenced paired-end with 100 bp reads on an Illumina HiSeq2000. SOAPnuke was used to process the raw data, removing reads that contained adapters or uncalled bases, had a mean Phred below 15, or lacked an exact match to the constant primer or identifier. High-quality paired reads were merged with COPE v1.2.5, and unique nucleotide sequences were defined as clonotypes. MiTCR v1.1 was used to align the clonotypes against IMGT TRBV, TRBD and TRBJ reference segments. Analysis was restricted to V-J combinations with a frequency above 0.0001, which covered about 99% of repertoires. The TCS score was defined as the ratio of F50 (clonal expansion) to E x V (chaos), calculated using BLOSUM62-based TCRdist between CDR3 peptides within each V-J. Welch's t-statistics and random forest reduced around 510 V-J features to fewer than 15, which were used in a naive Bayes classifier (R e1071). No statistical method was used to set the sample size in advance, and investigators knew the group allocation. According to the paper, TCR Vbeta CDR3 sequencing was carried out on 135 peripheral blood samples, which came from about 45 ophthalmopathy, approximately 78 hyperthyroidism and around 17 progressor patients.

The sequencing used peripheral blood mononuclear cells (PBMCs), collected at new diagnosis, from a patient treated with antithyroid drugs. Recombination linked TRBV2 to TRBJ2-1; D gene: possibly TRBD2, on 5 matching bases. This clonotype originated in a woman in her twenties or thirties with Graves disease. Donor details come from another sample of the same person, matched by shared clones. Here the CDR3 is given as CASIRGLSSPSYNEQFF. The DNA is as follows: TGTGCCAGCATTCGAGGGCTATCTAGCCCCTCCTACAATGAGCAGTTCTTC.